One sample yielded the 23 T cell receptor beta chains listed below, sequenced in a study of siplizumab effects on memory and regulatory T cells. Using immunoSEQ multiplex PCR, the repertoire was profiled, and TCRdb retains in-frame clones only, with some absent. The repertoire has 99,000 or so clones, over 90% of them found once; the top ten carry approximately 1.5%. Sequencing was done on a sample of non-Treg CD4+ T cells sorted from blood. These receptors all come from a human donor in good health.

The genes are TRBV18 and TRBJ2-4, with D perhaps matching TRBD1 (6 bases). Germline V gene sequence: CDR1 KGHSH, CDR2 LQKENI. Trimming stripped 3 bases from V and 0 bases from J, with 15 bases between. The CDR3 has 17 amino acids. The CDR3 DNA is TGTGCCAGCTCACCCTTAATCAGGGGCCAAGCCAAAAACATTCAGTACTTC. Protein product: CASSPLIRGQAKNIQYF. Together with reference TRBV18 and TRBJ2-4, the CDR3 gives the full variable domain: NAGVMQNPRHLVRRRGQEARLRCSPMKGHSHVYWYRQLPEEGLKFMVYLQKENIIDESGMPKERFSAEFPKEGPSILRIQQVVRGDSAAYFCASSPLIRGQAKNIQYFGAGTRLSVL.

Only a few counts were recorded for this clone. The genes are TRBV14 and TRBJ1-4, with D uncertain. Between the trimmed V and J ends, which lost 0 bases and 11 bases, there was a span of 10 bases. The CDR3 is made up of 13 amino acids. CDR1 SGHDN and CDR2 FVKESK come from the germline V gene. The CDR3: CASSQDQFGKLFF. Here the CDR3 DNA reads TGTGCCAGCAGCCAAGATCAGTTTGGGAAACTGTTTTTT.

This chain uses TRBV5-1 with TRBJ2-3; D is unresolved. There are 12 residues in the CDR3. V gave up 2 bases and J gave up 5 bases, with 6 bases separating them. Germline V CDR1 and CDR2: SGHRS, YFSETQ. CDR3 loop: CASSLTEDTQYF. DNA of the CDR3: TGCGCCAGCAGCTTAACGGAAGATACGCAGTATTTT.

The rearrangement uses TRBV27 and TRBJ2-2; D gene unclear. The germline V gene encodes CDR1 MNHEY and CDR2 SMNVEV (reference sequence). This CDR3 comprises 14 residues. Trimming shortened V by 7 bases and J by 4 bases, and 13 bases separated the two germline ends. CDR3 bases: TGTGCCAGCACGAGCAGGCCACTCACCGGGGAGCTGTTTTTT. The encoded protein is CASTSRPLTGELFF.

The rearrangement joins TRBV6-1 to TRBJ2-7; the D gene is possibly TRBD1 (6 bases). Trimming cost V 4 bases and J 1 base, with 11 bases left between them. This CDR3 spans 14 amino acids. Looked up from germline, CDR1 is MNHNS and CDR2 is SASEGT. This chain's CDR3 is CASSATGNSYEQYF. Written as DNA, the CDR3 is TGTGCCAGCAGTGCTACAGGGAATTCCTACGAGCAGTACTTC.

The gene calls are TRBV12-5 and TRBJ2-5, with D perhaps TRBD1 (6 bases). Deletions cut 2 bases from V and 4 bases from J, with 20 bases between. From germline, CDR1 is LGHNT and CDR2 FRNRAP. The CDR3 spans 17 residues. For the CDR3, the DNA is TGTGCTAGTGGTTTGCACAGCACTCACCAAGGGGGAGAGACCCAGTACTTC. It encodes CASGLHSTHQGGETQYF.

The V call is TRBV19, the J call TRBJ2-5; 14 nucleotides agree with TRBD2. Germline V gene lookup returns CDR1 LNHDA and CDR2 SQIVND (reference sequence). CDR3 size: 16 residues. Trimming cost V 3 bases and J 4 bases; bases outside gene matches: 4. The CDR3, as DNA: TGTGCCAGTAGTATCCGACTAGCGGGAGGGAGAGAGACCCAGTACTTC. Its translation is CASSIRLAGGRETQYF.

This clone came up a few times. The V call is TRBV2, the J call TRBJ1-2, with D unresolved. The V and J ends lost 6 bases and 2 bases respectively, with 7 bases between them. CDR3 size: 12 residues. Per germline, CDR1 SNHLY and CDR2 FYNNEI. The CDR3 nucleotides are TGTGCCAGCAGGACGGTGAACTATGGCTACACCTTC. It specifies CASRTVNYGYTF. The entire variable domain, with the rest obtained from reference TRBV2 and TRBJ1-2, is as follows: EPEVTQTPSHQVTQMGQEVILRCVPISNHLYFYWYRQILGQKVEFLVSFYNNEISEKSEIFDDQFSVERPDGSNFTLKIRSTKLEDSAMYFCASRTVNYGYTFGSGTRLTVV.

This clone was seen just once. The J gene is TRBJ2-7, the V gene TRBV30; 7 bases are shared with TRBD2. The CDR3 sequence is 14 residues long. V lost 0 bases, J lost 6 bases, and 8 bases stayed unmatched. Germline V gene sequence: CDR1 GTSNPN, CDR2 SVGIG (reference sequence). This CDR3 reads CAWSVRAGWCEQYF. The CDR3 coding sequence is TGTGCCTGGAGTGTTCGAGCGGGATGGTGCGAGCAGTACTTC.

The rearrangement links TRBV11-2 to TRBJ2-3; unclear D gene. Germline CDR1 reads SGHAT; CDR2 reads FQNNGV. Trimming removed 1 base from V and 3 bases from J, with 11 bases in between. There are 15 residues in the CDR3. The CDR3 DNA reads as TGTGCCAGCAGCTTAGCCGCCCATAGGACAGATACGCAGTATTTT. Protein sequence: CASSLAAHRTDTQYF.

The chain employs TRBV7-9 and TRBJ2-5; 7 bases align to TRBD1. The CDR3 runs 13 residues. The V gene end was trimmed by 11 bases and the J gene end by 1 base; junction bases not matched to a gene: 7. The V gene's germline CDR1 is SEHNR and CDR2 FQNEAQ (reference sequence). CDR3 sequence: CAASTGAQETQYF. The CDR3 DNA sequence: TGTGCCGCCTCAACAGGGGCCCAAGAGACCCAGTACTTC.

The chain joins TRBV30 to TRBJ1-5; 8 nucleotides agree with TRBD1. The germline V gene has CDR1 GTSNPN and CDR2 SVGIG (reference sequence). The CDR3 spans 15 residues. V shed 4 bases and J 2 bases; nucleotides not matched to a gene: 7. CDR3 amino acids: CAWTLGQGGNQPQHF. CDR3 sequence (DNA): TGTGCCTGGACCCTAGGACAGGGAGGCAATCAGCCCCAGCATTTT.

The CDR3 DNA reads TGTGCCAGCAGTGAATCGACAGGGTGGGTCCCTGAAGCTTTCTTT. Its protein is CASSESTGWVPEAFF. This chain uses TRBV2 with TRBJ1-1; TRBD1 matches 7 bases. V lost 2 bases and J lost 6; bases outside the gene matches: 9. This CDR3 spans 15 amino acids. Germline loops: CDR1 SNHLY, CDR2 FYNNEI.

This chain uses TRBV20-1 with TRBJ2-7, with D hard to call. CDR3 length equals 11 residues. Germline loops: CDR1 DFQATT, CDR2 SNEGSKA (reference sequence). Trimming shortened V by 2 bases and J by 2 bases, and 4 bases separated the two germline ends. CDR3 DNA sequence: TGCAGTGCTAGACAGCCCTACGAGCAGTACTTC. It is translated as CSARQPYEQYF.

This clone is a singleton in its sample. The CDR3 here is CASRRPGGVEQYF. DNA of the CDR3: TGTGCCAGCAGGCGCCCTGGCGGGGTCGAGCAGTACTTC. The chain couples TRBV2 to TRBJ2-7; TRBD2 is a possible D gene (6 bases). Trimming left V 6 bases short and J 6 bases short, with 15 bases between. The CDR3 is 13 amino acids. Per germline, CDR1 SNHLY and CDR2 FYNNEI.

The chain links TRBV6-1 to TRBJ2-3, with D possibly matching TRBD2 (6 bases). The CDR3 runs to 14 residues. The germline V and J ends were trimmed by 3 bases and 7 bases, with 14 bases remaining between them. The germline V gene has CDR1 MNHNS and CDR2 SASEGT. CDR3 in amino acids: CASSDGGLYYTQYF. CDR3 nucleotide sequence: TGTGCCAGCAGTGACGGGGGTCTCTATTATACGCAGTATTTT.

V usage is TRBV6-5 and J usage is TRBJ2-4; unclear D gene. V lost 4 bases, J lost 0 bases, and 7 bases lay in between. Germline CDR1 and CDR2: MNHEY and SVGAGI. There are 14 residues in the CDR3. The CDR3 coding sequence is TGTGCCAGCAGTTCTATCCTAGCCAAAAACATTCAGTACTTC. Its protein is CASSSILAKNIQYF.

The chain recombines TRBV9 with TRBJ2-1; TRBD2 matches at 7 bases. Germline CDR1 and CDR2: SGDLS and YYNGEE. The CDR3 is made up of 16 amino acids. V dropped 0 bases and J dropped 0; count of bases not matched to a gene: 3. This CDR3 is CASSVDPSGSYNEQFF. In nucleotides, the CDR3 is TGTGCCAGCAGCGTAGACCCTAGCGGCTCCTACAATGAGCAGTTCTTC. Based on the CDR3 plus reference TRBV9 and TRBJ2-1, the full variable domain is DSGVTQTPKHLITATGQRVTLRCSPRSGDLSVYWYQQSLDQGLQFLIQYYNGEERAKGNILERFSAQQFPDLHSELNLSSLELGDSALYFCASSVDPSGSYNEQFFGPGTRLTVL.

The chain joins TRBV5-1 to TRBJ1-2, with a tentative D call TRBD1 (5 bases). The germline V gene encodes CDR1 SGHRS and CDR2 YFSETQ. The CDR3 length is 16 residues. V was cut by 3 bases and J by 1 base, with 16 bases left in between. Written as DNA, the CDR3 is TGCGCCAGCAGCTCGACAGCGACAACGATTAACTATGGCTACACCTTC. Its translation is CASSSTATTINYGYTF.

J is TRBJ1-5 and V is TRBV11-1, with D unclear. Trimming removed 5 bases at V and 0 bases at J, with 5 bases between. The germline gives CDR1 SGHAT, CDR2 FQDESV (reference sequence). This CDR3 is built from 13 residues. CDR3 in amino acids: CASSLYSNQPQHF. The CDR3 DNA reads as TGTGCCAGCAGCCTATATAGCAATCAGCCCCAGCATTTT. The whole variable domain, remainder taken from reference TRBV11-1 and TRBJ1-5, is EAEVAQSPRYKITEKSQAVAFWCDPISGHATLYWYRQILGQGPELLVQFQDESVVDDSQLPKDRFSAERLKGVDSTLKIQPAELGDSAMYLCASSLYSNQPQHFGDGTRLSIL.

V and J are TRBV18 and TRBJ2-4, with D possibly matching TRBD2 (6 bases). V shed 8 bases and J shed 0 bases, with 17 bases lying between them. The CDR3 has 16 residues. The germline gives CDR1 KGHSH, CDR2 LQKENI. The CDR3 sequence: CASQKGTELAKNIQYF. Here the CDR3 DNA reads TGTGCCAGCCAAAAAGGGACTGAGCTAGCCAAAAACATTCAGTACTTC.

The V and J genes are TRBV27 and TRBJ2-6; D is undetermined. Germline values: CDR1 MNHEY, CDR2 SMNVEV (reference sequence). Between the trimmed V and J ends, which lost 6 bases and 4 bases, there was a span of 7 bases. There are 13 residues in the CDR3. The CDR3 nucleotides are TGTGCCAGCAGCCGCAAGGGGGCCAACGTCCTGACTTTC. Its translation is CASSRKGANVLTF.

V gene TRBV5-1 combines with J gene TRBJ2-7; TRBD2 aligns across 10 bases. Losses at the gene ends were 3 bases for V and 7 bases for J; bases not matched to a gene: 16. CDR1 SGHRS and CDR2 YFSETQ come from the germline V gene. This CDR3 spans 17 amino acids. CDR3 loop: CASSSPSSGRSPGEQYF. In nucleotides, the CDR3 is TGCGCCAGCAGCTCCCCGAGTAGCGGGAGGTCCCCAGGGGAGCAGTACTTC.